This T cell receptor beta chain is drawn from a study of T cell responses to AZD1222 COVID-19 vaccine. This clone was counted only a few times. Its antigen is not known. The study's findings and limits: Within unmutated variant regions lay the reported targets of nearly half of spike-specific TCRs. Elevations in Spike-specific TCR breadth and depth followed administration of two AZD1222 doses. Repertoire sampling happened only post peak T cell response.

Second doses were pooled across both intervals (about 4 or about 12 weeks). Data came from immunoSEQ multiplex PCR; TCRdb stores just in-frame clones and leaves some out. The sample contains around 100,000 clones, about 91% of which appear only once. This CDR3 is built from 13 residues. Germline CDR1 is MNHEY and CDR2 is SVGEGT. Trimming left V 2 bases short and J 0 bases short, with 4 bases between. The clonotype was recovered from an adult who received the AZD1222 COVID-19 vaccine. The rearrangement links TRBV6-2 or TRBV6-3 to TRBJ1-1; D unresolved. Sample: peripheral blood, taken 28 days after the second AZD1222 dose. The CDR3 sequence is CASSYVMNTEAFF. CDR3 nucleotides: TGTGCCAGCAGTTACGTGATGAACACTGAAGCTTTCTTT.